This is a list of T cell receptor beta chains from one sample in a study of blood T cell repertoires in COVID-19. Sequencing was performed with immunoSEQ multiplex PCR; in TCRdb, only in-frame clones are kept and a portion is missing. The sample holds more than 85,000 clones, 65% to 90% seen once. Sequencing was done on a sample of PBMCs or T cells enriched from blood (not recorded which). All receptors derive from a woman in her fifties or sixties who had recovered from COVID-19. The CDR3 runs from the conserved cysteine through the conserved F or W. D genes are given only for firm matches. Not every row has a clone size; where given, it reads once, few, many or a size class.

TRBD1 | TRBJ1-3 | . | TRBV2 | TGTGCCAGCAGTCCCGGGACAGGGCCCGGAAACACCATATATTTT | CASSPGTGPGNTIYF
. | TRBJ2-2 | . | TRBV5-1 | TGCGCCAGCAACGGAGGGTCCCCCGGGGAGCTGTTTTTT | CASNGGSPGELFF
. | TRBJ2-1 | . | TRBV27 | TGTGCCAGCAGTTTAGCGGCCTCCTACAATGAGCAGTTCTTC | CASSLAASYNEQFF
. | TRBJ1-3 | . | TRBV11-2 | TGTGCCAGCAGCCCGCCCCCCTCGCGATATGCCTCTGGAAACACCATATATTTT | CASSPPPSRYASGNTIYF
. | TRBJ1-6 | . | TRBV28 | TGTGCCAGCAGTCCCCTGACAGGCAGGGGCTCCTATAATTCACCCCTCCACTTT | CASSPLTGRGSYNSPLHF
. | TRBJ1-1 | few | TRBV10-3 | TGTGCCATCAGTATATTAGGGAGTGACACTGAAGCTTTCTTT | CAISILGSDTEAFF
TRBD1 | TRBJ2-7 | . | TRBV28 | TGTGCCCCGGGAATTTCGCGGGGACAGGGACGCTACGAGCAGTACTTC | CAPGISRGQGRYEQYF
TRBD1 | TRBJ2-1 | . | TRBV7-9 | TGTGCCAGCAGCCTCGGGACAGGGGTAAGCAATGAGCAGTTCTTC | CASSLGTGVSNEQFF
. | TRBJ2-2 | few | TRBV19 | TGTGCCAGTAGTATCCGACACTCCACCGGGGAGCTGTTTTTT | CASSIRHSTGELFF
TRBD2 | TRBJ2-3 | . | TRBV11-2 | TGTGCCAGCAGCTCTAGCGGGGCAGTCACAGATACGCAGTATTTT | CASSSSGAVTDTQYF
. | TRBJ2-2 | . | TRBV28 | TGTGCCAGCAGCCCCGCAGAGGAGCTGTTTTTT | CASSPAEELFF
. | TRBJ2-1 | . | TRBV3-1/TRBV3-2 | TGTGCCAGCAGCCCTAGGATCCTCTACAATGAGCAGTTCTTC | CASSPRILYNEQFF
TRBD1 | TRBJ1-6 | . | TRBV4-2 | TGTGCCAGCAGCCAAGATCAATGGCGGACAGGGATGCCACCCCTCCACTTT | CASSQDQWRTGMPPLHF
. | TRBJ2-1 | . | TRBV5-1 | TGCGCCAGCAGCTGGGGGAGGAGCTCCTACAATGAGCAGTTCTTC | CASSWGRSSYNEQFF
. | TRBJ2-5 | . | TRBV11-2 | TGTGCCAGCAGCTTAGGCAACTCAGGGGAGACCCAGTACTTC | CASSLGNSGETQYF
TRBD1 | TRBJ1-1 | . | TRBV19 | TGTGCCAGTAGTATAGAGGACAGGGGAGCTTTCTTT | CASSIEDRGAFF